This entry lists 15 T cell receptor beta chains sequenced from one sample in a study of blood T cell repertoires in COVID-19. TCRdb's copy holds only in-frame clones and misses some; the assay was immunoSEQ multiplex PCR. The sample has roughly 150,000 clones, 82% seen once. The source material was peripheral blood. The receptors stem from a woman of 80 years or more with acute or convalescent COVID-19.

This chain connects TRBV3-1 (or the pseudogene TRBV3-2) to TRBJ2-3; a possible D gene is TRBD1 (6 bases). CDR1 is LGHDT and CDR2 is YNNKEL in the germline V gene (reference sequence). This CDR3 has 13 residues. V lost 4 bases to trimming and J lost 6 bases, with 11 bases between them. The CDR3 protein is CASSLRGTDTQYF. In nucleotides, the CDR3 is TGTGCCAGCAGCCTTAGGGGGACCGATACGCAGTATTTT.

This CDR3 is CASSLTSDRDRPNYGYTF. The CDR3 coding sequence is TGTGCCAGCAGCCTAACCTCCGACCGTGACAGGCCTAACTATGGCTACACCTTC. The gene calls are TRBV9 and TRBJ1-2; D is possibly TRBD1 (6 bases). V was shortened by 4 bases and J by 0 bases, with 22 bases between the two germline ends. The CDR3 extends over 18 amino acids. Germline values: CDR1 SGDLS, CDR2 YYNGEE.

This clone was found a few times. The genes are TRBV7-2 and TRBJ2-7; a possible D gene is TRBD2 (6 bases). CDR1 SGHTA and CDR2 FQGNSA come from the germline V gene. The CDR3 runs 15 residues. V dropped 1 base and J dropped 2 bases, with 12 bases sitting between them. CDR3 region: CASSLVGGDPYEQYF. CDR3 nucleotides: TGTGCCAGCAGCTTAGTAGGCGGGGACCCCTACGAGCAGTACTTC.

This clone has only a few counts. V and J are TRBV4-1 and TRBJ1-5; no definite D call. The CDR3 spans 14 residues. The V gene's germline CDR1 is MGHRA and CDR2 YSYEKL. V was trimmed by 2 bases and J by 0 bases, leaving 5 bases between them. This CDR3 reads CASSQSISNQPQHF. The CDR3, as DNA: TGCGCCAGCAGCCAATCCATTAGCAATCAGCCCCAGCATTTT.

The J gene is TRBJ1-2, the V gene TRBV11-2, with TRBD1 as a possible D gene (6 bases). The CDR3 length is 13 residues. V lost 5 bases and J 4 bases, leaving 11 bases between the germline ends. The germline gives CDR1 SGHAT, CDR2 FQNNGV. CDR3 sequence reads: CASSRTDTYGYTF. In DNA form, the CDR3 reads TGTGCCAGCAGCCGGACAGATACCTATGGCTACACCTTC. Looking up the rest from reference TRBV11-2 and TRBJ1-2 gives the full variable domain: EAGVAQSPRYKIIEKRQSVAFWCNPISGHATLYWYQQILGQGPKLLIQFQNNGVVDDSQLPKDRFSAERLKGVDSTLKIQPAKLEDSAVYLCASSRTDTYGYTFGSGTRLTVV.

The table lists this clone with a count of one. V usage is TRBV7-9 and J usage is TRBJ1-1; weak D call: TRBD1 (5 bases). Trimming cost V 7 bases and J 8 bases, with 14 bases left between them. Germline lookup yields CDR1 SEHNR and CDR2 FQNEAQ (reference sequence). This CDR3 spans 12 amino acids. The CDR3 coding sequence is TGTGCCAGCATACCAGACAGCTCCGAAGCTTTCTTT. Residues: CASIPDSSEAFF.

The chain carries TRBV11-2 and TRBJ2-1, with D tentatively TRBD2 (5 bases). The CDR3 consists of 14 residues. Germline lookup yields CDR1 SGHAT and CDR2 FQNNGV. Trimming took 5 bases from V and 8 from J, leaving 16 bases between them. CDR3 DNA sequence: TGTGCCAGCAGCCCTGGTTATCGCGGGTATGAGCAGTTCTTC. Translation gives CASSPGYRGYEQFF.

The chain employs TRBV28 and TRBJ2-1; 10 bases fit TRBD1. The V and J ends lost 5 bases and 8 bases, in that order; junction bases with no gene match: 12. Germline lookup yields CDR1 MDHEN and CDR2 SYDVKM. This CDR3 spans 16 amino acids. This CDR3 is CASSAQTGGDVDEQFF. The CDR3, as DNA: TGTGCCAGCAGTGCCCAGACAGGGGGCGATGTCGATGAGCAGTTCTTC.

This clone came up once. This chain connects TRBV19 to TRBJ1-3; D is uncertain. Germline assignment: CDR1 LNHDA and CDR2 SQIVND (reference sequence). The CDR3 has 17 residues. V was trimmed by 3 bases and J by 4 bases, leaving 19 bases between them. CDR3 in amino acids: CASSIPVPAVRGNTIYF. CDR3 in DNA: TGTGCCAGTAGTATCCCCGTCCCGGCGGTGCGCGGAAACACCATATATTTT.

This rearrangement joins TRBV5-6 to TRBJ2-7; 12 positions match TRBD2. The CDR3 length is 16 residues. J was trimmed by 7 bases and V by 3 bases; bases with no gene match: 11. Germline CDR1 SGHDT, CDR2 YYEEEE. In nucleotides, the CDR3 is TGTGCCAGCAGCTCGCTAGCGGGGGGGCGTGGATGGGAGCAGTACTTC. Amino acid sequence: CASSSLAGGRGWEQYF.

A single count supports this clone. V and J are TRBV7-8 and TRBJ2-3; TRBD2 matches 9 bases. Germline V CDR1 and CDR2: SGHVS, FQNEAQ. The CDR3 consists of 20 residues. The ends lost 2 bases at V and 2 bases at J; junction bases unmatched: 17. As DNA, the CDR3 is TGTGCCAGCAGCTTACCCTCCCCTAGCGGGGATCGGTGGTTCACAGATACGCAGTATTTT. Translated: CASSLPSPSGDRWFTDTQYF. Using reference TRBV7-8 and TRBJ2-3 for the parts outside the CDR3, the full variable domain is GAGVSQSPRYKVAKRGQDVALRCDPISGHVSLFWYQQALGQGPEFLTYFQNEAQLDKSGLPSDRFFAERPEGSVSTLKIQRTQQEDSAVYLCASSLPSPSGDRWFTDTQYFGPGTRLTVL.

The chain employs TRBV5-1 and TRBJ1-4, with a tentative D call TRBD1 (5 bases). The CDR3 spans 15 residues. Germline CDR1 and CDR2: SGHRS and YFSETQ. The V gene lost 2 bases and the J gene lost 6 bases, with 14 bases spanning the gap. The CDR3 is CASSFSTAKHEKLFF. In DNA, the CDR3 is TGCGCCAGCAGCTTCTCGACAGCGAAACATGAAAAACTGTTTTTT. Based on the CDR3 plus reference TRBV5-1 and TRBJ1-4, the full variable domain is KAGVTQTPRYLIKTRGQQVTLSCSPISGHRSVSWYQQTPGQGLQFLFEYFSETQRNKGNFPGRFSGRQFSNSRSEMNVSTLELGDSALYLCASSFSTAKHEKLFFGSGTQLSVL.

The chain couples TRBV20-1 to TRBJ1-1; D possibly corresponds to TRBD1 (5 bases). Deletions cut 4 bases from V and 10 bases from J, with 13 bases between. Germline V gene data show CDR1 as DFQATT and CDR2 as SNEGSKA (reference sequence). CDR3 size: 11 residues. CDR3 bases: TGCAGTGCTACTGGGGGGGTGGGAGCTTTCTTT. It specifies CSATGGVGAFF.

J is TRBJ1-5 and V is TRBV7-9, with TRBD1 as a possible D gene (6 bases). Trimming removed 1 base at V and 2 bases at J, with 9 bases between. The germline CDR1 and CDR2 sequences are SEHNR and FQNEAQ (reference sequence). The CDR3 is made up of 15 amino acids. CDR3 sequence: CASSLDRTGNQPQHF. The CDR3, as DNA: TGTGCCAGCAGCTTAGACAGGACAGGCAATCAGCCCCAGCATTTT.

J is TRBJ1-4 and V is TRBV28; D possibly corresponds to TRBD1 (6 bases). Germline V gene data show CDR1 as MDHEN and CDR2 as SYDVKM. The CDR3 runs 19 residues. V was shortened by 3 bases and J by 5 bases, with 25 bases between the two germline ends. CDR3 amino acids: CASSFFVMDSEKMNEKLFF. DNA for the CDR3: TGTGCCAGCAGTTTTTTTGTTATGGACAGTGAAAAGATGAATGAAAAACTGTTTTTT. Supplemented by reference TRBV28 and TRBJ1-4, the full variable domain reads DVKVTQSSRYLVKRTGEKVFLECVQDMDHENMFWYRQDPGLGLRLIYFSYDVKMKEKGDIPEGYSVSREKKERFSLILESASTNQTSMYLCASSFFVMDSEKMNEKLFFGSGTQLSVL.